A single sample gave rise to the 13 T cell receptor beta chains below, sequenced in a study of response to subunit inactivated influenza vaccine (dated by TCRdb to 2017 to 2018). Library prep was done by RT-PCR. The sequencing machine was an Illumina HiSeq 2500. The public reads were quality trimmed at Q25 with fastp and then assembled into clones with MiXCR by TCRdb, keeping productive beta chains. Identical CDR3 proteins give one entry, which carries the most common genes and DNA. The sample contains approximately 290,000 distinct CDR3 sequences, about 20% of them found a single time. The ten most abundant clones make up around 10% of the sample. The starting material was PBMCs from blood, obtained 21 months after vaccination. The receptors shown here come from a man aged 50 to 69 who received an inactivated influenza vaccine. Donor details come from another sample of the same person, matched by shared clones.

The V and J genes are TRBV29-1 and TRBJ2-5; 7 bases are shared with TRBD1. Germline CDR1 is SQVTM and CDR2 is ANQGSEA. The CDR3 is 13 residues long. With V trimmed by 5 bases and J by 4 bases, 7 bases remained unmatched. The CDR3 DNA follows: TGCAGCGTTTGGACAGGCGCGGGAGAGACCCAGTACTTC. This gives the protein CSVWTGAGETQYF.

This chain joins TRBV12-3 or TRBV12-4 and TRBJ2-3; D unclear. This CDR3 has 16 residues. Trimming stripped 5 bases from V and 2 bases from J, with 17 bases between. The CDR3 protein is CASSTTRRRATDTQYF. The CDR3 DNA is TGTGCCAGCAGTACTACTCGCCGACGGGCCACAGATACGCAGTATTTT.

This clonotype was counted ten times or more. The chain couples TRBV20-1 to TRBJ1-3, with D possibly matching TRBD1 (5 bases). Germline-derived CDR1 and CDR2 are DFQATT and SNEGSKA (reference sequence). The CDR3 extends over 17 amino acids. Deletions cut 2 bases from V and 0 bases from J, with 17 bases between. CDR3 amino acids: CSARTRPGGVSGNTIYF. The CDR3 DNA reads TGCAGTGCTAGAACCCGGCCGGGGGGAGTCTCTGGAAACACCATATATTTT.

This clonotype showed up many times. The V call is TRBV5-6, the J call TRBJ1-2, with TRBD1 matching over 7 bases. Germline CDR1 is SGHDT and CDR2 is YYEEEE. V trimming: 4 bases; J trimming: 10 bases; junction bases outside the gene matches: 10. The CDR3 runs to 13 residues. The CDR3 coding sequence is TGTGCCAGCAGCCAAGCCGGGACAGACCTCTACACCTTC. Its translation is CASSQAGTDLYTF.

V usage is TRBV2 and J usage is TRBJ2-1, with 9 bases matching TRBD1. The V gene's germline CDR1 is SNHLY and CDR2 FYNNEI. The CDR3 length is 14 residues. V trimming: 6 bases; J trimming: 7 bases; junction bases outside the gene matches: 7. CDR3: CASRGDRALNEQFF. CDR3 nucleotide sequence: TGTGCCAGCAGAGGGGACAGGGCGTTGAATGAGCAGTTCTTC.

V is TRBV7-3 and J is TRBJ2-7, with unresolved D. Germline CDR1 SGHTA, CDR2 FQGTGA. V lost 2 bases and J lost 6, with 8 bases in between. This CDR3 spans 12 amino acids. The CDR3 DNA is TGTGCCAGCAGCTTAGACGCACGCGAGCAGTACTTC. Translated, it gives CASSLDAREQYF. Looking up the rest from reference TRBV7-3 and TRBJ2-7 gives the full variable domain: GAGVSQTPSNKVTEKGKYVELRCDPISGHTALYWYRQSLGQGPEFLIYFQGTGAADDSGLPNDRFFAVRPEGSVSTLKIQRTERGDSAVYLCASSLDAREQYFGPGTRLTVT.

This clonotype was observed a handful of times. The J gene is TRBJ1-1, the V gene TRBV4-1; D may be TRBD1 (5 bases). Germline CDR1 reads MGHRA; CDR2 reads YSYEKL. The CDR3 is 16 amino acids. V dropped 0 bases and J dropped 2 bases, with 13 bases sitting between them. CDR3 in DNA: TGCGCCAGCAGCCAAGAGGGACCCATCCTCAACACTGAAGCTTTCTTT. Translation gives CASSQEGPILNTEAFF.

This clonotype appeared a few times. The chain links TRBV2 to TRBJ1-1, with D perhaps TRBD1 (5 bases). V shed 4 bases and J shed 1 base, with 10 bases lying between them. From germline, CDR1 is SNHLY and CDR2 FYNNEI. The CDR3 totals 14 residues. CDR3 in amino acids: CASSVRQSNTEAFF. DNA of the CDR3: TGTGCCAGCAGTGTCAGACAGTCGAACACTGAAGCTTTCTTT.

The rearrangement uses TRBV19 and TRBJ1-5; TRBD1 aligns across 8 bases. In germline, CDR1 is LNHDA, CDR2 SQIVND (reference sequence). Germline trimming cut 6 bases from V and 7 bases from J; bases unmatched to any gene: 17. The CDR3 spans 17 residues. The CDR3 DNA reads TGTGCCAGTAGCCCTGGTATCGGACAGGGTGAAAAACAGCCCCAGCATTTT. Translation gives CASSPGIGQGEKQPQHF.

The chain recombines TRBV14 with TRBJ2-7; 8 nucleotides align to TRBD1. Trimming cost V 6 bases and J 4 bases; bases outside gene matches: 5. Germline assignment: CDR1 SGHDN and CDR2 FVKESK. The CDR3 contains 13 residues. This CDR3 is CASRLTGGYEQYF. CDR3 in DNA: TGTGCCAGCAGGCTAACAGGGGGATACGAGCAGTACTTC.

This chain links TRBV5-4 with TRBJ1-1; D is possibly TRBD1 (5 bases). CDR3 size: 15 residues. CDR1 SGHNT and CDR2 YYREEE come from the germline V gene (reference sequence). Trimming removed 1 base at V and 2 bases at J, with 12 bases between. In DNA form, the CDR3 reads TGTGCCAGCAGCTTGTCGCAGGGTTTAAACACTGAAGCTTTCTTT. Its translation is CASSLSQGLNTEAFF.

A few counts support this clonotype. The chain combines TRBV5-6 with TRBJ1-1, with a tentative D call TRBD1 (5 bases). The CDR3 totals 15 residues. Germline V gene data show CDR1 as SGHDT and CDR2 as YYEEEE. Trimming took off 1 base at V and 1 base at J, with 11 bases between the two ends. CDR3 sequence reads: CASSLLGVANTEAFF. The CDR3, as DNA: TGTGCCAGCAGCTTGTTAGGGGTTGCGAACACTGAAGCTTTCTTT.

In its sample, this clonotype was seen a few times. The rearrangement joins TRBV7-8 to TRBJ1-5, with no clear D. V lost 5 bases, J lost 3 bases, and 8 bases lay in between. This CDR3 spans 13 amino acids. Germline V gene lookup returns CDR1 SGHVS and CDR2 FQNEAQ. This CDR3 is CASSPRVNQPQHF. CDR3 DNA sequence: TGTGCCAGCAGCCCACGGGTCAATCAGCCCCAGCATTTT.